The clone carrying this T cell receptor beta chain was picked up many times. As yet, its antigen is unknown. This record comes from a study of T cells after yellow fever vaccination. Overall study findings and caveats: Though weaker, the secondary response peaked faster, on day 5 versus 15. A minor fraction of clonotypes spanned both CD4 and CD8 compartments. Highly abundant clonotypes carried over from the bulk population could end up in FACS-sorted repertoires as contaminants. Post-booster samples contained most primary-vaccination clones (approximately 96% CD4, around 90% CD8).

MiXCR, run by TCRdb on the 5' RACE reads, gives a single entry per CDR3 protein. Among about 170,000 distinct CDR3 sequences listed, approximately 6.2% were seen once. The sequence came from a man aged 18 to 30 who received the YFV17D yellow fever vaccine. The material was CD4+ T cells sorted from PBMCs, obtained on the day of the first yellow fever vaccination.

The CDR3 sequence: CASSLSRLVETQYF. DNA of the CDR3: TGTGCCAGCAGCTTATCACGGCTGGTAGAGACCCAGTACTTC. V gene TRBV7-9 combines with J gene TRBJ2-5; no clear D. Germline assignment: CDR1 SEHNR and CDR2 FQNEAQ (reference sequence). The CDR3 spans 14 residues. Deletions cut 2 bases from V and 4 bases from J, with 11 bases between. Based on the CDR3 plus reference TRBV7-9 and TRBJ2-5, the full variable domain is DTGVSQNPRHKITKRGQNVTFRCDPISEHNRLYWYRQTLGQGPEFLTYFQNEAQLEKSRLLSDRFSAERPKGSFSTLEIQRTEQGDSAMYLCASSLSRLVETQYFGPGTRLLVL.